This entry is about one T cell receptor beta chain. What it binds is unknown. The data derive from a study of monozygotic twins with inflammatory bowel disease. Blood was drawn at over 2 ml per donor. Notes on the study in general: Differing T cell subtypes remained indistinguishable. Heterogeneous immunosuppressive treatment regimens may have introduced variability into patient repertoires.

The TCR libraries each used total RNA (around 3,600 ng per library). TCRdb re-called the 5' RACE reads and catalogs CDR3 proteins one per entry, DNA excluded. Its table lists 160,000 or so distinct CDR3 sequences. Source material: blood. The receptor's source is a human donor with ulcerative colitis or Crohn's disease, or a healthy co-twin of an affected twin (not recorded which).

CDR3 in amino acids: CATSRERGGSYEQYF. V is TRBV15 and J is TRBJ2-7. The germline V gene encodes CDR1 LNHNV and CDR2 YYDKDF (reference sequence). The CDR3 contains 15 residues. Variable domain in full (rest from reference TRBV15 and TRBJ2-7): DAMVIQNPRYQVTQFGKPVTLSCSQTLNHNVMYWYQQKSSQAPKLLFHYYDKDFNNEADTPDNFQSRRPNTSFCFLDIRSPGLGDTAMYLCATSRERGGSYEQYFGPGTRLTVT.